This entry lists 13 T cell receptor beta chains sequenced from one sample in a study of blood T cell repertoires in COVID-19. Produced via immunoSEQ multiplex PCR; TCRdb's table is partial and in-frame only. The table shows tens of thousands of clones, with over 75% occurring only once. Material for sequencing was peripheral blood. The receptor source for this set is a woman of 80 years or more with active or convalescent COVID-19.

The chain has TRBV6-2 or TRBV6-3 and TRBJ2-1; TRBD2 matches at 13 bases. There are 16 residues in the CDR3. Germline CDR1 is MNHEY and CDR2 is SVGEGT. V gave up 5 bases and J gave up 5 bases; unmatched junction bases: 6. CDR3 sequence reads: CASSHTGTSGNNEQFF. In nucleotides, the CDR3 is TGTGCCAGCAGTCATACCGGGACTAGCGGGAACAATGAGCAGTTCTTC.

The chain has TRBV28 and TRBJ1-1; tentative D call: TRBD1 (6 bases). Germline CDR1 MDHEN, CDR2 SYDVKM. The CDR3 covers 15 residues. V lost 1 base to trimming and J lost 4 bases, with 13 bases between them. The CDR3, as DNA: TGTGCCAGCAGTTTATCCTATGGGGGCAGCACTGAAGCTTTCTTT. Its translation: CASSLSYGGSTEAFF.

This chain connects TRBV5-4 to TRBJ2-7, with 8 positions matching TRBD1. Trimming cost V 3 bases and J 4 bases; bases outside gene matches: 6. Germline V lookup: CDR1 SGHNT, CDR2 YYREEE (reference sequence). The CDR3 consists of 14 residues. The CDR3 DNA sequence: TGTGCCAGCAGCTACCGGGACAGGTCTTACGAGCAGTACTTC. Residues: CASSYRDRSYEQYF. The whole variable domain, remainder taken from reference TRBV5-4 and TRBJ2-7, is ETGVTQSPTHLIKTRGQQVTLRCSSQSGHNTVSWYQQALGQGPQFIFQYYREEENGRGNFPPRFSGLQFPNYSSELNVNALELDDSALYLCASSYRDRSYEQYFGPGTRLTVT.

The rearrangement links TRBV18 to TRBJ2-3; TRBD2 matches at 8 bases. The V gene end was trimmed by 4 bases and the J gene end by 4 bases; junction bases not matched to a gene: 13. Germline V lookup: CDR1 KGHSH, CDR2 LQKENI. CDR3 length: 17 amino acids. The CDR3 loop is CASSLESGLAFADTQYF. CDR3 nucleotides: TGTGCCAGCTCACTTGAAAGTGGACTAGCATTCGCAGATACGCAGTATTTT.

In nucleotides, the CDR3 is TGTGCCAGCAGCTTGGGGGGCAGGGTATATGATACCGGGGAGCTGTTTTTT. Translated: CASSLGGRVYDTGELFF. The rearrangement links TRBV5-4 to TRBJ2-2; D is possibly TRBD1 (5 bases). The V gene lost 0 bases and the J gene lost 5 bases, with 17 bases spanning the gap. This CDR3 spans 17 amino acids. Per germline, CDR1 SGHNT and CDR2 YYREEE (reference sequence).

This clone was seen only once. The chain is built from TRBV6-1 and TRBJ2-7; 16 positions agree with TRBD2. CDR1 is MNHNS, CDR2 SASEGT, per germline. The CDR3 extends over 16 amino acids. V lost 4 bases, J lost 5 bases, and 5 bases stayed unmatched. CDR3 DNA: TGTGCCAGCAGTGTGGGACTAGCGGGGGGGCCCAACGAGCAGTACTTC. Protein product: CASSVGLAGGPNEQYF.

As concerns this clone: The junction shows a germline mismatch at one end, possibly a read error. The chain uses TRBV7-7 and TRBJ2-3; 10 bases map to TRBD2. Germline V gene lookup returns CDR1 SSHAT and CDR2 FNYEAQ (reference sequence). The CDR3 covers 16 residues. The CDR3 DNA reads as TGTGCTAGCAGCCCCGGGACTAGCGTGCCGACAGATACGCAGTATTTT. Amino acids: CASSPGTSVPTDTQYF.

The chain combines TRBV11-1 with TRBJ1-2; possible D gene TRBD1, 6 bases. Germline V gene sequence: CDR1 SGHAT, CDR2 FQDESV (reference sequence). CDR3 length: 15 residues. The V end was cut by 8 bases, the J end by 2 bases, with 18 bases between. CDR3 DNA: TGTGCCAGCCGCGGGAGCCGGGACAAAAACTATGGCTACACCTTC. Residues: CASRGSRDKNYGYTF.

This chain connects TRBV2 to TRBJ2-7, with 8 bases fitting TRBD1. V lost 6 bases to trimming and J lost 1 base; unmatched junction nucleotides: 11. CDR3 length equals 16 residues. The germline V gene has CDR1 SNHLY and CDR2 FYNNEI. CDR3 protein: CASRTPGQVTSYEQYF. The CDR3 DNA reads as TGTGCCAGCAGAACACCGGGACAGGTGACTTCCTACGAGCAGTACTTC.

V and J are TRBV3-1 (or the pseudogene TRBV3-2) and TRBJ1-6, with 8 positions matching TRBD1. The length of the CDR3 is 15 residues. Germline values: CDR1 LGHDT, CDR2 YNNKEL (reference sequence). Trimming cost V 0 bases and J 8 bases; bases outside gene matches: 3. This chain's CDR3 is CASSQDYRGDSPLHF. CDR3 DNA: TGTGCCAGCAGCCAAGATTACAGGGGGGATTCACCCCTCCACTTT.

The rearrangement links TRBV5-1 to TRBJ1-3; D call uncertain. Trimming removed 3 bases from V and 2 bases from J, with 12 bases in between. Germline V gene sequence: CDR1 SGHRS, CDR2 YFSETQ. The CDR3 totals 15 residues. CDR3 residues: CASSSGAATGNTIYF. The CDR3, as DNA: TGCGCCAGCAGCTCGGGAGCGGCCACTGGAAACACCATATATTTT.

The gene calls are TRBV5-1 and TRBJ2-5, with 8 nucleotides matching TRBD2. The V gene's germline CDR1 is SGHRS and CDR2 YFSETQ. Losses at the gene ends were 0 bases for V and 1 base for J; bases not matched to a gene: 2. The CDR3 runs to 15 residues. The CDR3 loop is CASSLAAGGQETQYF. The CDR3 DNA follows: TGCGCCAGCAGCTTGGCTGCGGGGGGCCAAGAGACCCAGTACTTC.

This clone was observed a single time. This chain connects TRBV6-1 to TRBJ2-3, with 10 bases fitting TRBD2. Germline CDR1 MNHNS, CDR2 SASEGT. CDR3 length: 17 amino acids. After removal of 4 bases from V and 2 bases from J, the junction contained 9 bases not matched to a gene. The CDR3 loop is CASSGLAGVFSTDTQYF. The DNA of the CDR3 is TGTGCCAGCAGTGGTCTAGCGGGGGTCTTCTCCACAGATACGCAGTATTTT.